The 2 T cell receptor beta chains given below trace back to one sample, sequenced in a study of blood T cell repertoires in COVID-19. The table came from immunoSEQ multiplex PCR; TCRdb's copy has only in-frame clones and leaves some out. The data hold roughly 260,000 clones, with about 89% observed a single time. Sequencing was carried out using peripheral blood. These receptors were collected from a man aged 35 to 55 who had recovered from COVID-19.

The genes are TRBV6-1 and TRBJ2-5; TRBD2 matches 10 bases. The CDR3 is 19 residues long. Germline-derived CDR1 and CDR2 are MNHNS and SASEGT. V trimming: 1 base; J trimming: 2 bases; junction bases outside the gene matches: 13. The CDR3 DNA follows: TGTGCCAGCAGTGAAGTCCCACTAGCGGGGAACTGGGGTCAAGAGACCCAGTACTTC. It translates to CASSEVPLAGNWGQETQYF.

This sequence joins TRBV4-1 and TRBJ1-1; D may be TRBD1 (6 bases). This CDR3 spans 13 amino acids. V was cut by 2 bases and J by 6 bases, with 10 bases left in between. Germline-derived CDR1 and CDR2 are MGHRA and YSYEKL. Here the CDR3 DNA reads TGCGCCAGCAGCCAACAGGGGCGGGCTGAAGCTTTCTTT. It translates to CASSQQGRAEAFF.